This T cell receptor (beta chain) was sequenced for a study of identical twins (TCRdb year 2016). Context from the whole study: TCR alpha and beta repertoires from monozygotic twins, unrelated adults of various ages and cord blood were deep-sequenced to test whether fetal clonotypes persist. Replicate twin experiments were performed at different times using different library preparation protocols to rule out contamination.

General study outcomes and caveats: Fewer insertions were carried by abundant cord blood beta clonotypes, a similar but weaker trend appeared in young adult naive repertoires, and no such trend appeared in memory repertoires. In monozygotic twins, recombination models systematically underestimated out-of-frame TCR alpha sharing, but the models matched the sharing seen between unrelated individuals. In beta out-of-frame sequences, excess twin sharing was weaker, because having fewer shared sequences lowered the signal-to-noise ratio. Zero-insertion analyses could be partly confounded by invariant T cells such as MAIT and iNKT, though diverse VJ usage argued against such confounding for most clonotypes. Because the same donors could not be followed over many years, conclusions were based on cross-sectional statistical analysis. Out-of-frame TCR alpha sequences shared between twins showed an excess of low generation-probability sequences compared with coincidental sharing between unrelated individuals.

Library construction relied on 5' RACE. Sequencing instrument: Illumina HiSeq 2000. Template switching added a universal primer binding site, and the final cDNA carried a unique molecular identifier that allowed TCR cDNA molecules to be counted accurately. Specific primers in the conserved constant-segment region were used to synthesize first-strand cDNA for the TCR alpha and beta chains. To control for contamination, every cDNA library was double barcoded, receiving both a SMART-Mk sample barcode and Illumina barcodes. Two successive PCR steps introduced TruSeq adapter sequences along with Illumina sample barcodes. The TCR alpha and beta cDNA libraries were sequenced on the Illumina HiSeq platform using custom primers. Under the source paper's analysis protocol: Unique molecular identifiers were extracted from raw reads with MiGEC, and CDR3 positions were determined with MiXCR. Recombination models were inferred per individual with the repgenHMM and IGoR tools using an EM algorithm. The analysis of shared clonotypes was done with the tcR package in R, with sharing normalized by the product of cloneset sizes. To study raw recombination free of thymic and clonal selection effects, out-of-frame nonproductive sequences were analyzed. TCRdb handled the public reads itself, with Q25 trimming in fastp and clone calling in MiXCR, and kept productive beta chains. Merged by CDR3 protein, the rows form single entries marked with the most common genes and DNA. TCRdb, not the original authors, processed these V and J calls. In all, the sample holds about 790,000 distinct CDR3 sequences, and about 18% of those were seen once. The ten largest clonotypes hold around 13% of the sample.

Every donor in the study was a healthy Caucasian. The twin cohort comprised three pairs of female monozygotic twins, all aged roughly 18 to 30 years. RNA for TCR libraries was isolated from peripheral blood mononuclear cells. In its sample, this clonotype was seen a few times. Its antigen is not yet known. Base qualities are not provided; no much larger clone lies one nucleotide away. The CDR3, from cysteine to phenylalanine, totals 16 residues. The entry retains the CDR3 DNA only, 48 bases that are in frame from base 1. The V end loses 4 bases and the J end loses 2 bases, and a stretch of 17 bases separates them. Via the germline V gene, CDR1 is SGDLS and CDR2 YYNGEE. The data also belong to a second study, concerning T cells expressing NK-cell markers. The second investigation adds: In sorted CD3+CD56+NKG2C+, CD3+CD56+NKG2C- and CD3+CD56-NKG2C+ T-cell subsets from about eight donors, TCR beta-chain repertoires were profiled. Among the eight sequenced donors, only one was HCMV-seronegative, while the other seven were HCMV-seropositive. To restrict sorting to alphabetaTCR-expressing T cells, an anti-gammadeltaTCR antibody was added in several experiments. In over five donors, the dominant CD3+CD56+NKG2C+ clonotypes were found to rank among the top 10 CD8+ clonotypes and to make up about 1.0-7.5% of CD8+ T cells. Those dominant clonotypes were again the most abundant among CD3+CD56-NKG2C+ cells in a few donors, at about 28.3-60.1%. Whether the expanded NKG2C-expressing T cell clones were specific for HCMV antigens was left unclear. The eight sequenced donors were randomly selected healthy volunteers, three men and five women. HCMV serostatus was determined by detecting HCMV-specific IgG in serum with a commercial ELISA kit. For about 6 donors, bulk peripheral blood T-cell repertoires were additionally sequenced from unsorted PBMC. MIGEC was used to demultiplex reads and group the reads by UMI, and MiTCR was used to assemble and quantify clonotypes. Only TCR cDNA sequences supported by at least two reads were kept to exclude erroneous sequences. The tcR package was used for downstream repertoire analysis, with clonotypes matched between fractions based on CDR3 nucleotide sequence plus V segment. VDJmatch was used to annotate antigen specificity against VDJdb, with one amino acid substitution allowed in CDR3.

The TCR comes from a young woman in good health. The rearrangement combines TRBV9 with TRBJ2-3; the D region possibly corresponds to TRBD2 (6 bases align). The sample was PBMCs. The DNA reads as follows: TGTGCCAGCAGCCACCCCATTGGGGGGAACACAGATACGCAGTATTTT. This gives the protein CASSHPIGGNTDTQYF.